This T cell receptor (beta chain) originates from a study of CD8+ T cells in alopecia areata. Study overall: Severity was scored as percentage of affected scalp area in treated patients.

This CDR3 comprises 14 residues. The germline V gene encodes CDR1 SGHTA and CDR2 FQGNSA. V was pared by 1 base and J by 4 bases, with 8 bases between. RNA, once extracted, was reverse transcribed into cDNA for use as the sequencing template. Sequencing used immunoSEQ multiplex PCR; TCRdb keeps in-frame clones, though not all of them. The repertoire has 200,000 to 250,000 clones, about 64% of them found once; the top ten carry 4% to 5%. Treatment noted: oral pan-JAK inhibitor, 5-10 mg twice daily. Both CD4+ and CD8+ T cells were separated by sorting PBMCs. The chain is built from TRBV7-2 and TRBJ2-1; D is uncertain. The source is a human donor with alopecia areata. The source was CD4+ T cells sorted from blood, collected at week 4, from a patient treated with tofacitinib. The CDR3 DNA reads as TGTGCCAGCAGCTTAGGGACGGAGTACAATGAGCAGTTCTTC. As protein: CASSLGTEYNEQFF.